This T cell receptor (beta chain) was recovered during a study of cytomegalovirus exposure and HLA in healthy donors. Notes on the study in general: When the data were analyzed later, several of the most significant clusters appeared to be linked to common viral pathogens. The authors judged a highly shared variant cluster likely a sequencing artifact. In a later analysis, DRB1 alleles had the most associated TCRs; HLA-C alleles the fewest.

Regarding this clone: The target antigen is unknown.

The V gene's germline CDR1 is MDHEN and CDR2 SYDVKM. The CDR3 spans 17 residues. V was clipped by 10 bases and J by 4 bases, with 29 bases between them. At sampling all donors were nominally healthy, likely with unrecorded immune exposures. This PCR relied on a set of 60 Vbeta primers and 13 Jbeta primers. Clones were sequenced by immunoSEQ multiplex PCR, and TCRdb holds only the in-frame ones, with some missing. Of about 90,000 clones listed, about three quarters are singletons. Sequencing was done on a sample of PBMCs. The sequence came from a woman in her fifties or sixties in good health and CMV-seropositive. The chain couples TRBV28 to TRBJ2-7; tentative D call: TRBD1 (7 bases). CDR3 sequence: CAISSGQLPRGRYEQYF. The CDR3 region has the DNA TGTGCCATTTCTTCGGGACAGCTACCCCGGGGGAGATACGAGCAGTACTTC.